The TCR beta chain described here comes from a study of human T cells and chemical hapten exposure. Study information: The study patch tested 0.01% DPC on the upper back and read results at 6 days. General study findings and limits: Clustering by CDR3 similarity yielded significantly more large clusters from expanded TCRs than controls. The study found that PT1 expanded TCR counts correlated positively with patch test score.

TCRdb itself ran the RACE reads through MiXCR, one entry per CDR3 protein. There are 87,000 or so distinct CDR3 sequences in the sample; 8% to 10% occur only once, and roughly 3.5% lies in the top ten. A word on this clonotype: The antigen remains unidentified.

Germline V gene lookup returns CDR1 MNHEY and CDR2 SVGEGT. The CDR3 is 14 amino acids. V shed 2 bases and J 2 bases; nucleotides not matched to a gene: 3. Time point described: pre-sensitization, week 0. Described treatment: therapeutic diphenylcyclopropenone sensitization with weekly scalp DPC. The rearrangement uses TRBV6-2 or TRBV6-3 and TRBJ2-7; 7 nucleotides line up with TRBD2. The specimen comprised whole blood, sampled in connection with sensitization to the hapten diphenylcyclopropenone (DPC). The receptor was isolated from a woman in her forties with alopecia areata. Some clones in this sample may be carry-over from other donors' samples. The CDR3 DNA reads as TGTGCCAGCAGTTACGGCGGGGGTCCCTACGAGCAGTACTTC. Its protein is CASSYGGGPYEQYF.